Below are 10 T cell receptor beta chains sequenced from a single sample in a study of blood T cells in healthy people across ages. Combining a sample-barcoded 5' primer with a J-beta primer mix, a second PCR ran for roughly 6 to 12 cycles. From the 5' RACE reads, TCRdb called clonotypes with MiXCR, one entry per CDR3 protein. The sample carries more than 600,000 distinct CDR3 sequences, 20% to 25% recorded once. The same sample was also studied in work on T cells of mothers and their children.

Sequenced material: blood. These receptors were taken from a boy aged 5-17 years in good health.

This clonotype came up once. The chain combines TRBV10-3 with TRBJ2-2; D is undetermined. CDR1 ENHRY and CDR2 SYGVKD come from the germline V gene. The V end lost 3 bases, the J end lost 1 base, and 3 bases lay between the germline ends. The CDR3 consists of 13 residues. CDR3 in DNA: TGTGCCATCAGTGATGGGAACACCGGGGAGCTGTTTTTT. It translates to CAISDGNTGELFF.

V and J are TRBV12-5 and TRBJ2-1; D tentatively reads TRBD1 or TRBD2 (5 bases each). The better agreement between TRBJ2-7 and the DNA end casts doubt on the J call. Germline-derived CDR1 and CDR2 are LGHNT and FRNRAP. This CDR3 is 12 amino acids long. The CDR3 here is CASGEGLYEQYF. CDR3 DNA: TGTGCTAGTGGTGAGGGGCTCTACGAGCAGTACTTC.

This clonotype occurred many times. V and J are TRBV6-5 and TRBJ2-5; 7 bases line up with TRBD1. The J segment lost 1 base and the V segment lost 4 bases, leaving 3 bases of the junction unmatched. Per the germline V gene, CDR1 is MNHEY and CDR2 is SVGAGI. The CDR3 is 14 amino acids. CDR3 loop: CASSLDRVQETQYF. As DNA, the CDR3 is TGTGCCAGCAGTTTAGACAGGGTCCAAGAGACCCAGTACTTC.

The table lists this clonotype with a few counts. This chain joins TRBV15 and TRBJ2-4; D not certain. The CDR3 length is 14 residues. V was pared by 2 bases and J by 9 bases, with 14 bases between. The germline V gene encodes CDR1 LNHNV and CDR2 YYDKDF (reference sequence). CDR3 nucleotides: TGTGCCACCAGCAGACTCTCCGGAGACGGCATTCAGTACTTC. Translation: CATSRLSGDGIQYF.

The rearrangement uses TRBV28 and TRBJ2-7; tentative D call: TRBD1 (6 bases). Trimming left V 6 bases short and J 6 bases short, with 12 bases between. The CDR3 has 12 amino acids. CDR1 is MDHEN and CDR2 is SYDVKM in the germline V gene. The CDR3 sequence: CASSTGNREQYF. DNA for the CDR3: TGTGCCAGCAGCACAGGGAACCGCGAGCAGTACTTC.

The chain is built from TRBV12-3 or TRBV12-4 and TRBJ2-2; D call uncertain. CDR3 size: 12 residues. V lost 6 bases, J lost 8 bases, and 10 bases lay in between. CDR3 bases: TGTGCCAGCAGCTCCCTTTTGGGGGAGCTGTTTTTT. Its protein product is CASSSLLGELFF.

This chain links TRBV2 with TRBJ2-4, with D maybe TRBD1 (6 bases). Looked up from germline, CDR1 is SNHLY and CDR2 is FYNNEI. The V end lost 3 bases, the J end lost 3 bases, and 12 bases lay between the germline ends. The CDR3 consists of 15 residues. The DNA of the CDR3 is TGTGCCAGCAGTGACACAGGGACGGGCAAAAACATTCAGTACTTC. Translation: CASSDTGTGKNIQYF.

This clonotype has more than one count but fewer than ten. The chain recombines TRBV11-2 with TRBJ2-1; 14 bases are shared with TRBD2. The CDR3 totals 16 residues. J gave up 9 bases and V 4 bases, and 8 bases lay outside the gene matches. The germline CDR1 and CDR2 sequences are SGHAT and FQNNGV. In nucleotides, the CDR3 is TGTGCCAGCAGCTCGTCATCGGGACTAGCGGGAGTTGAGCAGTTCTTC. Residues: CASSSSSGLAGVEQFF.

This clonotype has ten or more counts. V usage is TRBV4-2 and J usage is TRBJ2-5, with 15 bases fitting TRBD2. The end of the DNA fits TRBJ2-7 better, so the J call may be wrong. The V gene's germline CDR1 is LGHNA and CDR2 YNFKEQ. The CDR3 loop spans 19 amino acids. This CDR3 is CASSQDPYGTSGRTGEQYF. In nucleotides, the CDR3 is TGTGCCAGCAGCCAAGACCCCTATGGGACTAGCGGGAGGACCGGCGAGCAGTACTTC.

The rearrangement uses TRBV7-3 and TRBJ2-5, with TRBD2 matching over 8 bases. The J call is in doubt because the DNA end fits TRBJ2-1 better. The CDR3 is 17 residues long. Germline-derived CDR1 and CDR2 are SGHTA and FQGTGA. The CDR3 coding sequence is TGTGCCAGCAGCTTATGGTTTACTAGCGGAGCCTACAATGAGCAGTTCTTC. Amino acid sequence: CASSLWFTSGAYNEQFF.